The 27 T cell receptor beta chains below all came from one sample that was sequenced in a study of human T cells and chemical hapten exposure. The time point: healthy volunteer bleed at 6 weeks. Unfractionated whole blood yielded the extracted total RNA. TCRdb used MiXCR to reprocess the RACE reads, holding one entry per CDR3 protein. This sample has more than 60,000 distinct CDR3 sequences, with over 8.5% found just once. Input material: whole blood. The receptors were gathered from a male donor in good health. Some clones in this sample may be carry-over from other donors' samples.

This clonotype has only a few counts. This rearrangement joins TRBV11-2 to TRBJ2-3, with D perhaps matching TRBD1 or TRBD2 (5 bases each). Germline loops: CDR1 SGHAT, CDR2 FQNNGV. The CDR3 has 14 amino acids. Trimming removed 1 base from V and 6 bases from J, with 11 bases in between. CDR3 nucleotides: TGTGCCAGCAGCTTAGCGGGATGGGGGGATACGCAGTATTTT. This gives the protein CASSLAGWGDTQYF.

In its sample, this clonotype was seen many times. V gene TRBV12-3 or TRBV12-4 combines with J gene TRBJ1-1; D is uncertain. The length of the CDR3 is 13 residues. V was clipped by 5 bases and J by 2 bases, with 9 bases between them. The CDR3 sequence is CASSPEVNTEAFF. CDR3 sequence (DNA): TGTGCCAGCAGTCCGGAGGTAAACACTGAAGCTTTCTTT.

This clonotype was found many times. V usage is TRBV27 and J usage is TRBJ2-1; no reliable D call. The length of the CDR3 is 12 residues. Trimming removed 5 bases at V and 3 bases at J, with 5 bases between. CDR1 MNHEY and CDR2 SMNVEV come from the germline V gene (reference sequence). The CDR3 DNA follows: TGTGCCAGCAGTCCCAACTACAATGAGCAGTTCTTC. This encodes CASSPNYNEQFF.

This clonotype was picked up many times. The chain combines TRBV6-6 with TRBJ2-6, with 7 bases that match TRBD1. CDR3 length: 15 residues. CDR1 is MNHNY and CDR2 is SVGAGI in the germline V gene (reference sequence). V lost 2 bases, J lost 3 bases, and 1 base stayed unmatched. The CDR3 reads CASSYTGVGANVLTF. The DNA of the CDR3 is TGTGCCAGCAGTTACACAGGGGTTGGGGCCAACGTCCTGACTTTC.

CDR3 loop: CASSWVYPGQGVYNEQFF. The CDR3 DNA is TGTGCCAGCAGTTGGGTGTATCCGGGACAGGGGGTGTACAATGAGCAGTTCTTC. The chain has TRBV6-5 and TRBJ2-1; 11 positions match TRBD1. The CDR3 covers 18 residues. CDR1 is MNHEY and CDR2 is SVGAGI in the germline V gene. Losses at the gene ends were 4 bases for V and 4 bases for J; bases not matched to a gene: 12.

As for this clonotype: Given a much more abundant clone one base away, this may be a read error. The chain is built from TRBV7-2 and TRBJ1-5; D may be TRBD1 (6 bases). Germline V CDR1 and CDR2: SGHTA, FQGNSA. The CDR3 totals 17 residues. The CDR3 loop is CAGSRDYRAAGNQPQHF. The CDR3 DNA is TGTGCCGGCAGCCGAGACTACAGGGCCGCCGGCAATCAGCCCCAGCATTTT.

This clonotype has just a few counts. The CDR3 DNA follows: TGTGCCAGCAGTGCCGGGACTAGCAGCACAGATACGCAGTATTTT. Protein: CASSAGTSSTDTQYF. The chain uses TRBV6-4 and TRBJ2-3, with 9 bases that match TRBD2. The CDR3 has 15 residues. V lost 4 bases to trimming and J lost 0 bases; unmatched junction nucleotides: 2. Looked up from germline, CDR1 is MRHNA and CDR2 is SNTAGT.

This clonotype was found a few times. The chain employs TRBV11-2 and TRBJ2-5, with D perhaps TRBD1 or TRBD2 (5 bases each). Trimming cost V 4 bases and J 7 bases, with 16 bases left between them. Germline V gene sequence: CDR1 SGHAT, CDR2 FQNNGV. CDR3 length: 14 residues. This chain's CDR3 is CASSSSGTGRTQYF. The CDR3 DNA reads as TGTGCCAGCAGCTCGTCCGGGACGGGGAGGACCCAGTACTTC. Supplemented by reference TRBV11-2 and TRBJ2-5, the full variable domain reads EAGVAQSPRYKIIEKRQSVAFWCNPISGHATLYWYQQILGQGPKLLIQFQNNGVVDDSQLPKDRFSAERLKGVDSTLKIQPAKLEDSAVYLCASSSSGTGRTQYFGPGTRLLVL.

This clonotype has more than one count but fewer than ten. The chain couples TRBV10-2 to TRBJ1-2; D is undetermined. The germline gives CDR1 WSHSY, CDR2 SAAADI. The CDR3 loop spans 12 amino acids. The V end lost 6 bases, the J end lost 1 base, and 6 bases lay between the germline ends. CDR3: CASSGSNYGYTF. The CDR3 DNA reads TGCGCCAGCAGCGGGAGTAACTATGGCTACACCTTC.

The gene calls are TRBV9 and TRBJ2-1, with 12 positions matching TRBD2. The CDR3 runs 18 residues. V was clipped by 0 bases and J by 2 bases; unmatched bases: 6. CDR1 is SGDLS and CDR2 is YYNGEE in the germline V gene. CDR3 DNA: TGTGCCAGCAGCGTAGAAAAGGGACTAGCGGGTACCTACAATGAGCAGTTCTTC. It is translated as CASSVEKGLAGTYNEQFF. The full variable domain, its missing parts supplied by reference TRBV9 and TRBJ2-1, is DSGVTQTPKHLITATGQRVTLRCSPRSGDLSVYWYQQSLDQGLQFLIQYYNGEERAKGNILERFSAQQFPDLHSELNLSSLELGDSALYFCASSVEKGLAGTYNEQFFGPGTRLTVL.

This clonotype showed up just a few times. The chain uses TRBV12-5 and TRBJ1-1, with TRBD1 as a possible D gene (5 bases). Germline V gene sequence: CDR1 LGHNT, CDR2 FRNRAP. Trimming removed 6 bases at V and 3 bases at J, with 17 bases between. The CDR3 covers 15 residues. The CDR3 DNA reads TGTGCTAGTGGCCCGTTTTGGGGGGGGGACACTGAAGCTTTCTTT. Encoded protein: CASGPFWGGDTEAFF.

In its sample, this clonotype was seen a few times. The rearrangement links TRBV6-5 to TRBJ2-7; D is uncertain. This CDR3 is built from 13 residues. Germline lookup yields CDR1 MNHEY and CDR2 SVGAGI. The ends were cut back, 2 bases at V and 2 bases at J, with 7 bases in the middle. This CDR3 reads CASSYGVAYEQYF. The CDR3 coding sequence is TGTGCCAGCAGTTACGGGGTCGCCTACGAGCAGTACTTC.

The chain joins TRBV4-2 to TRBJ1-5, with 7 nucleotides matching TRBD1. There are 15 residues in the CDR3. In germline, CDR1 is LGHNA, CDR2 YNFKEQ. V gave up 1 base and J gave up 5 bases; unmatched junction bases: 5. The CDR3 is CASSQGGGGYQPQHF. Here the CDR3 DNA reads TGTGCCAGCAGCCAAGGGGGAGGGGGCTATCAGCCCCAGCATTTT.

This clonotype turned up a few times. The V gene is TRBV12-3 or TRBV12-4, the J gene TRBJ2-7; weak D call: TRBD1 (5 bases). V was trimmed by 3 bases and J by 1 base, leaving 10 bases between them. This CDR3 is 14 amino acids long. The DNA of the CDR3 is TGTGCCAGCAGTTTTGGCGCAGGGTCCTACGAGCAGTACTTC. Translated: CASSFGAGSYEQYF.

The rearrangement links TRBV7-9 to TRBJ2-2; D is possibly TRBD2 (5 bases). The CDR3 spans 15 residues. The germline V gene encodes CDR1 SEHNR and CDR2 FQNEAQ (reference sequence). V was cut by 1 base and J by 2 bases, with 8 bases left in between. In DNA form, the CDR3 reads TGTGCCAGCAGCTTAGGGAGGCCCAACACCGGGGAGCTGTTTTTT. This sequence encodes CASSLGRPNTGELFF.

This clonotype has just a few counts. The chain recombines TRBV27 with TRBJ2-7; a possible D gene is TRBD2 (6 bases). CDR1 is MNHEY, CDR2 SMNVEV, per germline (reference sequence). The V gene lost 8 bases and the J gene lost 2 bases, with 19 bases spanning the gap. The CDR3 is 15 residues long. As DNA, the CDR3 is TGTGCCAGCCGTCGAGAGGGCACGGGGGCCTACGAGCAGTACTTC. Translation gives CASRREGTGAYEQYF.

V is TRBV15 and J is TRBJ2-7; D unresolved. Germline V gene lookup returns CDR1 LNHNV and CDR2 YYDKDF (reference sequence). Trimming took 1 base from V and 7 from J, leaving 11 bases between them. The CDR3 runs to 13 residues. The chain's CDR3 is CATSRGTPEEQYF. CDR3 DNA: TGTGCCACCAGCAGAGGGACCCCGGAAGAGCAGTACTTC.

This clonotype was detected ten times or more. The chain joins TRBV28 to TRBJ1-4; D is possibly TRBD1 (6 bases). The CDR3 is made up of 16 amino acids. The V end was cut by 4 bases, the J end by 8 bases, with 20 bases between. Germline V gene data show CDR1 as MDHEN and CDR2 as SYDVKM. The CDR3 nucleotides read TGTGCCAGCAGTTCCGAGACAGGAGTTAAGAGAGAAAAACTGTTTTTT. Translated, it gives CASSSETGVKREKLFF.

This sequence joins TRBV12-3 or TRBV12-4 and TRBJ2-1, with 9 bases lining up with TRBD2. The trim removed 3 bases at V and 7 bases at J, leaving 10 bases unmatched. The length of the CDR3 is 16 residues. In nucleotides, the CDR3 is TGTGCCAGCAGTTTTATGGTAGCGGGGGTAAGGAATGAGCAGTTCTTC. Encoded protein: CASSFMVAGVRNEQFF.

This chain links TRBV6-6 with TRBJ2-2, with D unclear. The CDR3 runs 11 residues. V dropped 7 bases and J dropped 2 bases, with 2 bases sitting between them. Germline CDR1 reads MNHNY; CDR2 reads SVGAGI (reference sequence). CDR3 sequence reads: CASTNTGELFF. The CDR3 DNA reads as TGTGCCAGCACCAACACCGGGGAGCTGTTTTTT.

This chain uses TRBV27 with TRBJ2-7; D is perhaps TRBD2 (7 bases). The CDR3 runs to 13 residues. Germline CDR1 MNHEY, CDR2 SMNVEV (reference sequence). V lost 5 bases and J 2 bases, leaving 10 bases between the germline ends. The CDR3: CASSGGGPYEQYF. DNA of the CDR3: TGTGCCAGCAGTGGGGGGGGCCCCTACGAGCAGTACTTC.

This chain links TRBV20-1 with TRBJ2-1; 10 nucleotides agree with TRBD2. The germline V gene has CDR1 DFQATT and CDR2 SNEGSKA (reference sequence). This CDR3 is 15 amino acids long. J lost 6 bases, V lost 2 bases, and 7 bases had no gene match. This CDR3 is CSARPSGRYVNEQFF. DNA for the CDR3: TGCAGTGCTAGACCTAGCGGGAGATACGTCAATGAGCAGTTCTTC.

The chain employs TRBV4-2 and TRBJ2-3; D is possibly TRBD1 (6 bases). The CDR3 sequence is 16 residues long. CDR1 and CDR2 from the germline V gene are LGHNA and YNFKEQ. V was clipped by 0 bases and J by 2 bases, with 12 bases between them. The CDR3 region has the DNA TGTGCCAGCAGCCAAGAAACGGACAGTTCCACAGATACGCAGTATTTT. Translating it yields CASSQETDSSTDTQYF.

The CDR3 DNA reads TGTGCCAGCAGCCTGGACAACAGGGTCTCGTTACGCTATGGCTACACCTTC. Translation: CASSLDNRVSLRYGYTF. This chain connects TRBV5-4 to TRBJ1-2; D may be TRBD1 (6 bases). The germline V gene encodes CDR1 SGHNT and CDR2 YYREEE (reference sequence). Between the trimmed V and J ends, which lost 4 bases and 4 bases, there was a span of 23 bases. This CDR3 is 17 amino acids long. The whole variable domain, remainder taken from reference TRBV5-4 and TRBJ1-2, is ETGVTQSPTHLIKTRGQQVTLRCSSQSGHNTVSWYQQALGQGPQFIFQYYREEENGRGNFPPRFSGLQFPNYSSELNVNALELDDSALYLCASSLDNRVSLRYGYTFGSGTRLTVV.

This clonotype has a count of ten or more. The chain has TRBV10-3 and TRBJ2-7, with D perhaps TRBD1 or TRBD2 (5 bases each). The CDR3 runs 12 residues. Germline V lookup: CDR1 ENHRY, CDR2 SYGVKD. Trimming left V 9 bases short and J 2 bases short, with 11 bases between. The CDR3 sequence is CAILGATYEQYF. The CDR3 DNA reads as TGTGCCATACTAGGGGCCACCTACGAGCAGTACTTC.

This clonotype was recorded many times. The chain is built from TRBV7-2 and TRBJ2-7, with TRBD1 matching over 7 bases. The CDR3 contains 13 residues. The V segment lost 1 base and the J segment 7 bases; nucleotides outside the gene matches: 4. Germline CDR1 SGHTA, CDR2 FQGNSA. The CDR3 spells CASSLDPRGEQYF. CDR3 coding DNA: TGTGCCAGCAGCTTAGACCCCAGGGGGGAGCAGTACTTC.

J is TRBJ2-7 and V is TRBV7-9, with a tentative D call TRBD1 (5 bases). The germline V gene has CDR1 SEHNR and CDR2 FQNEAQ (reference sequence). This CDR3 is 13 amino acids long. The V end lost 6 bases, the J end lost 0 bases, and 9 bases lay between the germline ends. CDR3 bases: TGTGCCAGCAGGCGGACACTCTCCTACGAGCAGTACTTC. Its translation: CASRRTLSYEQYF.